The present T cell receptor beta chain was sequenced within a study of OX40 agonist ivuxolimab in advanced cancers. Libraries were prepared by immunoSEQ multiplex PCR; TCRdb keeps only in-frame clonotypes and omits some of them. The data contain roughly 60,000 clones, more than 80% of them singletons. Broader study findings: CD4+ and CD8+ blood T cells expanded clonally by week 6 at 0.1 to 3.0 mg/kg. There were, on average, more expanded clones in CD8+ T cells than in CD4+.

Concerning this clone: Its antigen is not known.

Germline V gene data show CDR1 as LNHDA and CDR2 as SQIVND (reference sequence). Trimming took 5 bases from V and 4 from J; bases not matched to a gene: 11. The length of the CDR3 is 16 residues. This TCR was recovered from an adult with an advanced solid tumor such as melanoma, head and neck, liver or kidney cancer. V and J are TRBV19 and TRBJ1-2, with 9 bases matching TRBD1. Sequenced material: CD4+ or CD8+ T cells sorted from blood, taken in a trial of the OX40 agonist ivuxolimab. Written as DNA, the CDR3 is TGTGCCAGTAGTTATCCCGGGACAGGGTCCGCCTATGGCTACACCTTC. Its protein product is CASSYPGTGSAYGYTF.